The source of this T cell receptor beta chain is a study of T cell responses to AZD1222 COVID-19 vaccine. Concerning this clone itself: What it binds is not known.

Study-level points and caveats: Sampled repertoires all dated from after the peak T cell response. White British ancestry dominated among donors, who included more females, and clonal diversity was possibly underestimated.

TCRdb's copy holds only in-frame clones and misses some; the assay was immunoSEQ multiplex PCR. The sample records 90,000 to 150,000 clones, roughly 86% being singletons. This sequence originates from an adult in good health. The material was peripheral blood, obtained on day 0 of AZD1222 vaccination.

The CDR3 loop reads CASSEGRGFGEQYF. Here the CDR3 DNA reads TGTGCCAGCAGTGAGGGCAGGGGATTCGGAGAGCAGTACTTC. The chain is built from TRBV2 and TRBJ2-7, with D tentatively TRBD1 (6 bases). The CDR3 consists of 14 residues. Trimming shortened V by 3 bases and J by 7 bases, and 16 bases separated the two germline ends. Germline-derived CDR1 and CDR2 are SNHLY and FYNNEI. The full variable domain, in which reference TRBV2 and TRBJ2-7 provide the parts outside the CDR3, is EPEVTQTPSHQVTQMGQEVILRCVPISNHLYFYWYRQILGQKVEFLVSFYNNEISEKSEIFDDQFSVERPDGSNFTLKIRSTKLEDSAMYFCASSEGRGFGEQYFGPGTRLTVT.